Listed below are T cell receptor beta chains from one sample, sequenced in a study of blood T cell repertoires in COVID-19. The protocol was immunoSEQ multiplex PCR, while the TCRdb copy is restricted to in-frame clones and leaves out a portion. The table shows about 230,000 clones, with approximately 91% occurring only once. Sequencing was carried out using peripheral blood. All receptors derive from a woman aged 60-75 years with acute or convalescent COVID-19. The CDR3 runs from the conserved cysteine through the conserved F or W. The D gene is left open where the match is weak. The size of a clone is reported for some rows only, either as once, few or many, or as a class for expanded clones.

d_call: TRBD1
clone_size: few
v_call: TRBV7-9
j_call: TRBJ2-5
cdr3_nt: TGTGCCAGCAGACTAAGGGGGCCTGGGGAGACCCAGTACTTC
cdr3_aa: CASRLRGPGETQYF

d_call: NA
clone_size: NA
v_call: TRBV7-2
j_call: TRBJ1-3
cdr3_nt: TGTGCCAGCACTAAAAGGGGATCTGGAAACACCATATATTTT
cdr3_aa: CASTKRGSGNTIYF

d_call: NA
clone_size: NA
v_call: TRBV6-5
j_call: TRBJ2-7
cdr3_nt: TGTGCCAGCACGCTGGGGCAGGGCGGCTCCTACGAGCAGTACTTC
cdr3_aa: CASTLGQGGSYEQYF

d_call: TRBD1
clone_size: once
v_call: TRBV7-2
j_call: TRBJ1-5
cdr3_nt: TGTGCCAGCAGCTTAGGGGGACAGGTTAGCAATCAGCCCCAGCATTTT
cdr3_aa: CASSLGGQVSNQPQHF

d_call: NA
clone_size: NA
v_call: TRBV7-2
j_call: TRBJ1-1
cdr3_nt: TGTGCCAGCAGAGCTGGGGGCAGACCGAACACTGAAGCTTTCTTT
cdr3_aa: CASRAGGRPNTEAFF

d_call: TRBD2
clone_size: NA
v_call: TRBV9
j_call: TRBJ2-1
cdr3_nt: TGTGCCAGCAGCGTACCGAGACTAGCGACCTACAATGAGCAGTTCTTC
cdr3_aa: CASSVPRLATYNEQFF

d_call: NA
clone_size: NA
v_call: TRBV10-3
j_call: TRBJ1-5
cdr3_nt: TGTGCCATCAGTGATGGGGGGATTGGTCAGCCCCAGCATTTT
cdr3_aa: CAISDGGIGQPQHF

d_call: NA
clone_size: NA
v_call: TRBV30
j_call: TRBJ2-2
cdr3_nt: TGTGCCTGGACTGGACACAGGGCAGTTCGGGGCGGGGAGCTGTTTTTT
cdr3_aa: CAWTGHRAVRGGELFF

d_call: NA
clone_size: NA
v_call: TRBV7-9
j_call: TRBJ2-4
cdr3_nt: TGTGCCAGCAGCCCTCGGAGGGGCCCCAAAAACATTCAGTACTTC
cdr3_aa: CASSPRRGPKNIQYF

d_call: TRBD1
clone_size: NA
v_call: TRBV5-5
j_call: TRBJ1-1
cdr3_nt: TGTGCCAGCAGCTTGGAAGGGGGCAGAAACACTGAAGCTTTCTTT
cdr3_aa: CASSLEGGRNTEAFF

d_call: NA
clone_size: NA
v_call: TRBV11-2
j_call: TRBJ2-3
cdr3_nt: TGTGCCAGCAGCATCAGCGGAAACACAGATACGCAGTATTTT
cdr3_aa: CASSISGNTDTQYF

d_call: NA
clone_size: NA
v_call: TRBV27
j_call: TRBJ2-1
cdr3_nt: TGTGCCAGCAGCACCCGACAGAACTCCTACAATGAGCAGTTCTTC
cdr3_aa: CASSTRQNSYNEQFF

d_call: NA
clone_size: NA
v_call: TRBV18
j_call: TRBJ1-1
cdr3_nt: TGTGCCAGCTCACCGCCAGGTAGTACTGAAGCTTTCTTT
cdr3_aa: CASSPPGSTEAFF

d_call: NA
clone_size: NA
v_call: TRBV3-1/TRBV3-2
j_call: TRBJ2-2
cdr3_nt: TGTGCCAGCAGCCAATCGAACAAGAACACCGGGGAGCTGTTTTTT
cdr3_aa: CASSQSNKNTGELFF

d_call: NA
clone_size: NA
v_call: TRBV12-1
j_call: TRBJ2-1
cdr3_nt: TGTGCCAGCAGCCCCAGGACTAGCGGGGCTCTCAATGAGCAGTTCTTC
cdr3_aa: CASSPRTSGALNEQFF

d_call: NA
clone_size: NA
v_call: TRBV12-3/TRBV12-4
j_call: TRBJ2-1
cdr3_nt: TGTGCCAGCAGTCGACCGACCCCGGGTGAGCAGTTCTTC
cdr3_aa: CASSRPTPGEQFF

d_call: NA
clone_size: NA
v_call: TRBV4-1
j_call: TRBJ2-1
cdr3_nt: TGCGCCAGCAGCCAAGCCAATATGGGACTCTCCTACAATGAGCAGTTCTTC
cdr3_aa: CASSQANMGLSYNEQFF

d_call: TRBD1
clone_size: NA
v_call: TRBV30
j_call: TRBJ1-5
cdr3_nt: TGTGCCTGGAGTGTGACAGGGGGCCTAAGCAATCAGCCCCAGCATTTT
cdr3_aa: CAWSVTGGLSNQPQHF

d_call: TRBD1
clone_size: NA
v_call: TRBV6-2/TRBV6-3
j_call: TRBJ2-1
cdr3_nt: TGTGCCAGCAGCCCTGAAACTCGGACAGGCCACTCCTACAATGAGCAGTTCTTC
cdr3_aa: CASSPETRTGHSYNEQFF

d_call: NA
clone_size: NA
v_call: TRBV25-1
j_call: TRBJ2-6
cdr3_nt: TGTGCCAGCAGCCCCGGTGGGGCAGACGGGGCCAACGTCCTGACTTTC
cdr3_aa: CASSPGGADGANVLTF

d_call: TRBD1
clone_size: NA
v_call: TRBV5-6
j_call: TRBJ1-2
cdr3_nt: TGTGCCAGCGAGAGGACAGGGTTTGGCTACACCTTC
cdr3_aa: CASERTGFGYTF

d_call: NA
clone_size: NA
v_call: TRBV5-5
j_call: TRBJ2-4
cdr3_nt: TGTGCCAGCAGCATGACAGGTGAACTAGCCAAAAACATTCAGTACTTC
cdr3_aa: CASSMTGELAKNIQYF

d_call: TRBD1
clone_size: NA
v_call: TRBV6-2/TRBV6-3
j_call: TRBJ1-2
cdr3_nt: TGTGCCAGCAGCCGGGACAGCTCTAACTATGGCTACACCTTC
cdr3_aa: CASSRDSSNYGYTF

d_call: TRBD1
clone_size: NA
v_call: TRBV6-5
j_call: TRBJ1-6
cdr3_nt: TGTGCCAGCAGAAGGACAGGAGATTATAATTCACCCCTCCACTTT
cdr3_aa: CASRRTGDYNSPLHF

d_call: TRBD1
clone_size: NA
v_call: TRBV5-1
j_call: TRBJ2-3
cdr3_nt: TGCGCCAGCAGCTCGTGGGGACAGCCAACGGTTACAGATACGCAGTATTTT
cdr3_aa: CASSSWGQPTVTDTQYF

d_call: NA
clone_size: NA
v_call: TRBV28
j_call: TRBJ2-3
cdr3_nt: TGTGCCAGCAGCCAACAGGGCACTAGCACAGATACGCAGTATTTT
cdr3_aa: CASSQQGTSTDTQYF

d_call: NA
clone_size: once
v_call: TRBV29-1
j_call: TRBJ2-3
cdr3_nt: TGCAGCGTTGCTACTAGCACAGATACGCAGTATTTT
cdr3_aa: CSVATSTDTQYF

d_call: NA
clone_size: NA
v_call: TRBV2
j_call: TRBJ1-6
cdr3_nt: TGTGCCAGCAAGGTTTCGGGGGTTCCACCCCTCCACTTT
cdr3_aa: CASKVSGVPPLHF

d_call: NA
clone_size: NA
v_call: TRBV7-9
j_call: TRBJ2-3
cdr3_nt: TGTGCCAGCAGCCGAGGACAGTCTTCCACAGATACGCAGTATTTT
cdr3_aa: CASSRGQSSTDTQYF

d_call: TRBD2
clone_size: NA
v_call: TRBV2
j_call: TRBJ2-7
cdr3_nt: TGTGCCAGCAGTGAAGAAGACGGGTTGGGGGGGGCCTACGAGCAGTACTTC
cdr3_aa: CASSEEDGLGGAYEQYF

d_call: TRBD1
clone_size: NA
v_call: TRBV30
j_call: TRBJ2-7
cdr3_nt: TGTGCCTGGAGGGCCGGGACAGGGGTGAGGGAGCAGTACTTC
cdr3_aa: CAWRAGTGVREQYF

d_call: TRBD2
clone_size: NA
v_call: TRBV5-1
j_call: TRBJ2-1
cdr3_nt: TGCGCCAGCAGCTTGCCCTTTGCGAGCGGGAGGGGCGATGAGCAGTTCTTC
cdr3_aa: CASSLPFASGRGDEQFF

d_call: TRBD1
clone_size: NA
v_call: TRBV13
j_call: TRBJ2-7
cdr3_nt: TGTGCCAGCAGCCCCGCCGGGACAGGTCGAATCGAGCAGTACTTC
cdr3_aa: CASSPAGTGRIEQYF

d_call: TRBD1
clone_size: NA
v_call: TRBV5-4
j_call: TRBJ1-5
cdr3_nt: TGTGCCAGCAGCCAGGGACAGGGGTTCAATCAGCCCCAGCATTTT
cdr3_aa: CASSQGQGFNQPQHF

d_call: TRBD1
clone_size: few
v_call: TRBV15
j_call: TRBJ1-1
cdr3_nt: TGTGCCACCAGCTCCGAAAACTTAGAGACAGGGGGTTGGGGATCTGAAGCTTTCTTT
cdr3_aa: CATSSENLETGGWGSEAFF